The 3 T cell receptor beta chains reported below all come from one sample, sequenced in a study of tumor-infiltrating lymphocytes in primary liver carcinoma. cDNA specific to TCR beta was made from around 470 ng of total RNA, with a constant-region primer employed for priming. ARM-PCR, slightly modified, supplied the TCR beta libraries through three nested multiplex PCR rounds. Use of TRBV1-TRBV30 forward primers with a C-beta reverse primer characterized the first two PCR rounds, which lasted about 9 cycles each. TCRdb redid the calling of the multiplex PCR reads with MiXCR, one entry per CDR3 protein. This sample has 90,000 to 150,000 distinct CDR3 sequences, with 55% to 70% found just once. Both RNA and DNA were isolated together from approximately 22-30 mg of bulk tissue that had not been sorted. The sample comprised tumor-adjacent normal liver tissue. These receptor sequences come from a woman aged 60 to 75 with primary liver carcinoma and hepatitis B virus infection.

This clonotype is categorized as medium-sized. DNA for the CDR3: TGCAGCGTTGAAGGCCCGACAGGGTCCATTGAGACCCAGTACTTC. Its translation is CSVEGPTGSIETQYF. This sequence joins TRBV29-1 and TRBJ2-5, with 7 bases fitting TRBD1. The CDR3 has 15 residues. After removal of 1 base from V and 5 bases from J, the junction contained 10 bases not matched to a gene. Germline CDR1 is SQVTM and CDR2 is ANQGSEA. The complete variable domain, with remaining parts taken from reference TRBV29-1 and TRBJ2-5, reads SAVISQKPSRDICQRGTSLTIQCQVDSQVTMMFWYRQQPGQSLTLIATANQGSEATYESGFVIDKFPISRPNLTFSTLTVSNMSPEDSSIYLCSVEGPTGSIETQYFGPGTRLLVL.

Details on this clonotype: Compared with germline, one end of the junction differs, possibly owing to a read error. The rearrangement uses TRBV6-1 and TRBJ1-5; 8 nucleotides align to TRBD1. This CDR3 comprises 12 residues. Germline CDR1 MNHNS, CDR2 SASEGT. The CDR3: CASRDREVPLHF. In DNA, the CDR3 is TGTGCCAGCAGGGACAGGGAGGTGCCCCTGCATTTT.

As concerns this clonotype: A much larger clone lies one base from this, so it may be a read error. The chain has TRBV28 and TRBJ1-5, with 8 bases identical to TRBD1. The tail of the sequence fits TRBJ2-3 better, so the J call may be wrong. The CDR3 consists of 19 residues. From germline, CDR1 is MDHEN and CDR2 SYDVKM. CDR3 residues: CASSFGQGATRYSNQPQYF. The CDR3 DNA is TGTGCCAGCAGTTTCGGGCAGGGGGCGACACGCTATAGCAATCAGCCCCAGTATTTT.